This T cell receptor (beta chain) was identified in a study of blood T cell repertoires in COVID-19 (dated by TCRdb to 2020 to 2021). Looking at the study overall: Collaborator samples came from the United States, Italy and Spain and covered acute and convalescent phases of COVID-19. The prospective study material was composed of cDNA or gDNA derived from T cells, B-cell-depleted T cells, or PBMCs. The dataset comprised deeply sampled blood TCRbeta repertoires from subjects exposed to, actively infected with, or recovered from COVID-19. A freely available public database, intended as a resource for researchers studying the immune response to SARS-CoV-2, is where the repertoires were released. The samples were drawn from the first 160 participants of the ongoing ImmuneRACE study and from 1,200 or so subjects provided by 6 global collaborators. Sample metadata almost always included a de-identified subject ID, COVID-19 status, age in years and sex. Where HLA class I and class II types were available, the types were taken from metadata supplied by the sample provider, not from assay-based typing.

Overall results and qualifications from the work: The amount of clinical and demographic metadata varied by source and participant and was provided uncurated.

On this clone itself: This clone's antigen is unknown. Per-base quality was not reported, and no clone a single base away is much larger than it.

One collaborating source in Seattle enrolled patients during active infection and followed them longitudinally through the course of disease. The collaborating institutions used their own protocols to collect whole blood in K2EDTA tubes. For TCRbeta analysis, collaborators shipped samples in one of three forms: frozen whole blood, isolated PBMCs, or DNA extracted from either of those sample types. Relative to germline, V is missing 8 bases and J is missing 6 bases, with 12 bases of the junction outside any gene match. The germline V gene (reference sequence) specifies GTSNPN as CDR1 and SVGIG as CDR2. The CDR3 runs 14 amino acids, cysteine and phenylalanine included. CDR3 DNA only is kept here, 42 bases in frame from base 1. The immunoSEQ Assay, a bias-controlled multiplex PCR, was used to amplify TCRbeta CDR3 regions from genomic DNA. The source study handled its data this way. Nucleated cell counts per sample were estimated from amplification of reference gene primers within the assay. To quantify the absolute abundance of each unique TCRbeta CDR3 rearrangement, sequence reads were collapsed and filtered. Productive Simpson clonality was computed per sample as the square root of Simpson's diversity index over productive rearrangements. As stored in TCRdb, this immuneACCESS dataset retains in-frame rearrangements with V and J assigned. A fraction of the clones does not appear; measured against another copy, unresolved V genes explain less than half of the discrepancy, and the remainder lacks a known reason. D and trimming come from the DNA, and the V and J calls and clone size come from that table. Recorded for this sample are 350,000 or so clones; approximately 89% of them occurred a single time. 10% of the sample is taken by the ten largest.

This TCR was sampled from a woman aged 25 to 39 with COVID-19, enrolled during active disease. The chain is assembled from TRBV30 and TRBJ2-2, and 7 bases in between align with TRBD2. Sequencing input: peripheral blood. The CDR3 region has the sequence CAGDRGEWSGELFF. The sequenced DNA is TGTGCCGGGGATCGGGGGGAATGGTCCGGGGAGCTGTTTTTT.